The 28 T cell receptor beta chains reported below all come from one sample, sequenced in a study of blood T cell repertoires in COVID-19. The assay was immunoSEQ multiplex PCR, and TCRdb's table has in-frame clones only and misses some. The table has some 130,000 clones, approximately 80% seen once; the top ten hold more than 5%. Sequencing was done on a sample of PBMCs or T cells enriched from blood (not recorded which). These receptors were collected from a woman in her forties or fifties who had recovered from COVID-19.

CDR3 nucleotides: TGTGCCACCAGCAGACAGGATCCCCAGAACACCATATATTTT. Encoded protein: CATSRQDPQNTIYF. The chain has TRBV15 and TRBJ1-3; no clear D. With 2 bases removed from V and 7 bases from J, the gap between germline ends came to 12 bases. This CDR3 is 14 amino acids long. Germline-derived CDR1 and CDR2 are LNHNV and YYDKDF (reference sequence).

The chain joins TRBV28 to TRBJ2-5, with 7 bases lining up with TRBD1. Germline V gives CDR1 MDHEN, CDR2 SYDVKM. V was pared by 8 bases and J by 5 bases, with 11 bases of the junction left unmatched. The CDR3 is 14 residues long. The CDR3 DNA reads TGTGCCAGCGGGGACAGTGGGGAAGCGGAGACCCAGTACTTC. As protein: CASGDSGEAETQYF.

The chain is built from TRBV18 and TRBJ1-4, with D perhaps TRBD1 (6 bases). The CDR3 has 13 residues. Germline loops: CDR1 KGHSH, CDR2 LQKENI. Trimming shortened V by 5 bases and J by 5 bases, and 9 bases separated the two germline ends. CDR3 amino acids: CASSSGQNEKLFF. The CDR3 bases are TGTGCCAGCTCATCCGGACAGAATGAAAAACTGTTTTTT.

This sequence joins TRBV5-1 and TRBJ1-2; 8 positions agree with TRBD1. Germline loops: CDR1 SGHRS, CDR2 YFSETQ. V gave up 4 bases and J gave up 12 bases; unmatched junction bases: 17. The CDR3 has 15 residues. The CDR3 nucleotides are TGCGCCAGCAGCGCGAGGACAGGGACGTTAGGAAGGAACACCTTC. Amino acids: CASSARTGTLGRNTF.

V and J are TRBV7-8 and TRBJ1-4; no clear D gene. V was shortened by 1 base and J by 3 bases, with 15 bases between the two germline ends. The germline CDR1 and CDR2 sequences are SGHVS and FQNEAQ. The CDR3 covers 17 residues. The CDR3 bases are TGTGCCAGCAGCTTAGGGACTTTAAGGAGGTCTAATGAAAAACTGTTTTTT. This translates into CASSLGTLRRSNEKLFF.

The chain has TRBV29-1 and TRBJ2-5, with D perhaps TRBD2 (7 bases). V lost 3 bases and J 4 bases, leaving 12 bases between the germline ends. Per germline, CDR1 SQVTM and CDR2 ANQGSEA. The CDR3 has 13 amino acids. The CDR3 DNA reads TGCAGCGTTGATGCGGGGGCGAGAGAGACCCAGTACTTC. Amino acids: CSVDAGARETQYF.

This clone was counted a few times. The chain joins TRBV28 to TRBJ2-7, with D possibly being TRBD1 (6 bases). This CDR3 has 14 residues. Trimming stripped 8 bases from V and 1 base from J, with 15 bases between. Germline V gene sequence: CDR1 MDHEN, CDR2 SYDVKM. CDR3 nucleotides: TGTGCCAGCGCCCGGACAGCCTTTTCCTACGAGCAGTACTTC. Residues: CASARTAFSYEQYF.

CDR3 DNA: TGTGCCACCAGAGCACCTCATGGCAATCAGCCCCAGCATTTT. The encoded protein is CATRAPHGNQPQHF. The chain recombines TRBV15 with TRBJ1-5, with no clear D. The CDR3 is 14 amino acids. The germline V and J ends were trimmed by 6 bases and 2 bases, with 11 bases remaining between them. Looked up from germline, CDR1 is LNHNV and CDR2 is YYDKDF (reference sequence). The variable domain in full, completed from reference TRBV15 and TRBJ1-5, reads DAMVIQNPRYQVTQFGKPVTLSCSQTLNHNVMYWYQQKSSQAPKLLFHYYDKDFNNEADTPDNFQSRRPNTSFCFLDIRSPGLGDTAMYLCATRAPHGNQPQHFGDGTRLSIL.

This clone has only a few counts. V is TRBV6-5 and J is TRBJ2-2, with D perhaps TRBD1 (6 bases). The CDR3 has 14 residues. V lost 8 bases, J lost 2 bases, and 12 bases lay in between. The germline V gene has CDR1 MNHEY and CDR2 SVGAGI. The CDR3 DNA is TGTGCCAGCGAAGGACAGAGAAACACCGGGGAGCTGTTTTTT. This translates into CASEGQRNTGELFF.

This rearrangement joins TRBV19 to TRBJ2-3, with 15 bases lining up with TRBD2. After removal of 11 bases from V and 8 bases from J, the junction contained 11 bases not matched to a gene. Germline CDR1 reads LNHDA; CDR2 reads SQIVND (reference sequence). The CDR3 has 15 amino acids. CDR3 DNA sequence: TGTGCCGGTAAGCCGGGACTAGCGGGGGGAGGTACGCAGTATTTT. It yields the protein CAGKPGLAGGGTQYF.

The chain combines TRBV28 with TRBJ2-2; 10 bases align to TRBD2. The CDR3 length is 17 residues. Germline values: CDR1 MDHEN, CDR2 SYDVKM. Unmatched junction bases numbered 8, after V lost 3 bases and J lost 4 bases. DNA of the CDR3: TGTGCCAGCAGTTTTTTGGGGACTAGCGATTCCACCGGGGAGCTGTTTTTT. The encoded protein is CASSFLGTSDSTGELFF.

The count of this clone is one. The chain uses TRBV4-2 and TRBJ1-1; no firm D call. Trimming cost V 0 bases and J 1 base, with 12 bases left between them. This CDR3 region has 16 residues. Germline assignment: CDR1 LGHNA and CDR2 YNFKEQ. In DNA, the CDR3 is TGTGCCAGCAGCCAAGAAGGAGGACGGGCGAACACTGAAGCTTTCTTT. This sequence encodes CASSQEGGRANTEAFF.

The CDR3: CASSPWTGANTEAFF. In DNA form, the CDR3 reads TGTGCCAGCAGCCCCTGGACAGGAGCGAACACTGAAGCTTTCTTT. J is TRBJ1-1 and V is TRBV9; 7 bases agree with TRBD1. The CDR3 covers 15 residues. With V trimmed by 4 bases and J by 1 base, 7 bases remained unmatched. Germline V lookup: CDR1 SGDLS, CDR2 YYNGEE.

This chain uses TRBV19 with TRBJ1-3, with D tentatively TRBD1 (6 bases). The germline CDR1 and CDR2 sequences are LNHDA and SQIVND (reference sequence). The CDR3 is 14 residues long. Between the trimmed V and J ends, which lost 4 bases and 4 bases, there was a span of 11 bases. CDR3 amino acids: CASSTWTDGNTIYF. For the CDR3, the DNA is TGTGCCAGTAGTACGTGGACAGACGGAAACACCATATATTTT.

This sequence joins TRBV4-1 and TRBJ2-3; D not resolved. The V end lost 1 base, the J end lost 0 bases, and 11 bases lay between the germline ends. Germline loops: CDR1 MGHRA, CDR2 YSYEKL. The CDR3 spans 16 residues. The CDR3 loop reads CASSQVVQISTDTQYF. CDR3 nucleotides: TGCGCCAGCAGCCAAGTCGTACAGATTAGCACAGATACGCAGTATTTT.

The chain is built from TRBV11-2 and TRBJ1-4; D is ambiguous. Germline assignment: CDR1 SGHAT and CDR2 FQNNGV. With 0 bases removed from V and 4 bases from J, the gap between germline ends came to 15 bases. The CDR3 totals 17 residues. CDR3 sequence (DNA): TGTGCCAGCAGCTTAGAAGGCGGGTCTGGGATTAATGAAAAACTGTTTTTT. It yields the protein CASSLEGGSGINEKLFF.

The CDR3 bases are TGTGCCAGCAGCCAGATAGCGGGGACTTACAATGAGCAGTTCTTC. Its translation is CASSQIAGTYNEQFF. This chain uses TRBV7-3 with TRBJ2-1; 8 bases fit TRBD2. Germline V gene sequence: CDR1 SGHTA, CDR2 FQGTGA. The CDR3 runs 15 residues. V was clipped by 5 bases and J by 4 bases; unmatched bases: 7.

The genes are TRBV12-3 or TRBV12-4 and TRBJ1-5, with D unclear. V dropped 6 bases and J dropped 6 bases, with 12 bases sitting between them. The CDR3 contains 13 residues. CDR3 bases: TGTGCCAGCAGCCCCAGCCGGGGTCAGCCCCAGCATTTT. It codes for CASSPSRGQPQHF.

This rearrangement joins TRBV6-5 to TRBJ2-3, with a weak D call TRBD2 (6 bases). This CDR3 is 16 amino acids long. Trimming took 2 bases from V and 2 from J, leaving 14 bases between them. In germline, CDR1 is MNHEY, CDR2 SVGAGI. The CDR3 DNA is TGTGCCAGCAGTTACGTGGCGGGGAGAGTCACAGATACGCAGTATTTT. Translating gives CASSYVAGRVTDTQYF.

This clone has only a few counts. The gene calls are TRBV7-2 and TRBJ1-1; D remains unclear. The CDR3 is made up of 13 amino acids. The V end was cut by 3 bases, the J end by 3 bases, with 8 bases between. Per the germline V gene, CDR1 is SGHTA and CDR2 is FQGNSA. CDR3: CASSLERDTEAFF. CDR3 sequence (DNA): TGTGCCAGCAGCTTGGAGAGGGACACTGAAGCTTTCTTT.

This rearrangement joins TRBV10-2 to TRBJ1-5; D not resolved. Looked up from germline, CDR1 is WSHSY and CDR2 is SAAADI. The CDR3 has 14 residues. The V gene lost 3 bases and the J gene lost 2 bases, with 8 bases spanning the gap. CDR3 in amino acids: CASSETDRNQPQHF. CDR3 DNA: TGCGCCAGCAGTGAAACAGACCGCAATCAGCCCCAGCATTTT.

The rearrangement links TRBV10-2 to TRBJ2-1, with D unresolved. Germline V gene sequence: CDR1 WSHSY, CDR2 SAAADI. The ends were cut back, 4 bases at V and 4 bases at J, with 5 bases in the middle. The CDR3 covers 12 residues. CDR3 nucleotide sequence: TGCGCCAGCAGTGCTATTTACAATGAGCAGTTCTTC. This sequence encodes CASSAIYNEQFF.

This CDR3 reads CASSLAPQHYEQYF. Here the CDR3 DNA reads TGTGCCAGCAGCTTAGCGCCTCAACACTACGAGCAGTACTTC. The J gene is TRBJ2-7, the V gene TRBV7-8; no clear D gene. Germline V gene data show CDR1 as SGHVS and CDR2 as FQNEAQ. This CDR3 has 14 amino acids. V lost 0 bases and J lost 3, with 9 bases in between.

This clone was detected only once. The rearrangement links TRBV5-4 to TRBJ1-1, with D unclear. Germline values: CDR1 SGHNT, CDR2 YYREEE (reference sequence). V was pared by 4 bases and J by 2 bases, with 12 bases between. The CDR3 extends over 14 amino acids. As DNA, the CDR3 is TGTGCCAGCAGCCCTTCCGCGGGAAACACTGAAGCTTTCTTT. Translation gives CASSPSAGNTEAFF.

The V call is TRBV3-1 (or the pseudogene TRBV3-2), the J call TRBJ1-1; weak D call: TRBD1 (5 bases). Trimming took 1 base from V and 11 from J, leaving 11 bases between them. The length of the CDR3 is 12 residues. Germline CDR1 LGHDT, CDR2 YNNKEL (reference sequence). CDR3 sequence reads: CASSQGKGKAFF. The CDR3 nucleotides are TGTGCCAGCAGCCAAGGTAAGGGGAAGGCTTTCTTT.

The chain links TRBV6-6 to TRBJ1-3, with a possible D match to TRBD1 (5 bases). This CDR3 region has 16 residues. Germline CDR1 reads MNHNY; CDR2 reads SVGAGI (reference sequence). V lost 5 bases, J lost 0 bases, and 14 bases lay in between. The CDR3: CASSPSGLSSGNTIYF. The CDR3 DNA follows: TGTGCCAGCAGTCCTTCAGGGCTATCCTCTGGAAACACCATATATTTT.

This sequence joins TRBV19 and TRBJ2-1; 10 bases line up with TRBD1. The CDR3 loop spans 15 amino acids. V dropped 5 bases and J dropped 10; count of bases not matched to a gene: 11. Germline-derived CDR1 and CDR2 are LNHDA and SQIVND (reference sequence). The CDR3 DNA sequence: TGTGCCAGTAGTCGGGACAGGGGAGGGGTCAGGGAGCAGTTCTTC. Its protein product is CASSRDRGGVREQFF.

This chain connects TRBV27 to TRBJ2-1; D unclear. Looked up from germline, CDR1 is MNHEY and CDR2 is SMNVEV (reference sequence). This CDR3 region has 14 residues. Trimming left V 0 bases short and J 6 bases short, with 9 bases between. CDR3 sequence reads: CASSLSIDPNEQFF. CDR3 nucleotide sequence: TGTGCCAGCAGTTTATCGATAGATCCCAATGAGCAGTTCTTC.